The TCR beta chain described here comes from a study of cytomegalovirus exposure and HLA in healthy donors. Vbeta (60) and Jbeta (13) primers were used in the PCR. Only in-frame clones appear in the TCRdb table, and some are missing; sequencing was by immunoSEQ multiplex PCR. Of some 80,000 clones listed, roughly 9.1% are singletons. Healthy donors of bone marrow made up the group. A note on this clone: The target antigen is unknown.

Regarding the study as a whole: The likely explanation for a cluster of highly shared sequence variants was sequencing artifact. The authors listed 180 or so TCR beta chains as cytomegalovirus-associated. Certain indistinguishable V segments, among them TRBV6-2 and TRBV6-3, were excluded.

CDR3 length: 12 residues. The V end was cut by 8 bases, the J end by 4 bases, with 8 bases between. Germline loops: CDR1 MNHNS, CDR2 SASEGT. This TCR derives from a man aged 55 to 70 in good health and CMV-seropositive. The rearrangement joins TRBV6-1 to TRBJ2-2; D call uncertain. Sequencing was done on a sample of PBMCs. The CDR3 reads CASPQFTGELFF. In DNA form, the CDR3 reads TGTGCCAGCCCGCAGTTCACCGGGGAGCTGTTTTTT.